This is a list of T cell receptor beta chains from one sample in a study of shared clonotypes between healthy human individuals. The table came from immunoSEQ multiplex PCR; TCRdb's copy has only in-frame clones and leaves some out. The repertoire includes about 1,500,000 clones, roughly 96% of them detected once, and roughly 1.1% sits in the top ten. Sequenced: naive CD4+ T cells sorted from blood. The receptors were gathered from a man aged 25-45 years in good health. CDR3s include the opening cysteine and the closing phenylalanine or tryptophan. The D gene is left open where the match is weak. Size tells how often a clone was seen (once, few, many) or the class of an expanded clone, and some rows leave it out.

CASSQHRGSGANVLTF TGTGCCAGCAGTCAGCACAGGGGGTCTGGGGCCAACGTCCTGACTTTC TRBJ2-6 TRBD1 TRBV27 .
CASSRDRMDADTQYF TGCGCCAGCAGCCGGGACAGAATGGACGCAGATACGCAGTATTTT TRBJ2-3 TRBD1 TRBV5-1 .
CASSHRGTPNEQYF TGTGCCAGCAGCCATAGGGGGACACCTAACGAGCAGTACTTC TRBJ2-7 . TRBV7-8 .
CASSGFNEQYF TGCGCCAGCAGTGGGTTCAACGAGCAGTACTTC TRBJ2-7 . TRBV10-2 .
CASSSGTSSNEQFF TGTGCCAGCAGCTCCGGGACTAGCTCCAATGAGCAGTTCTTC TRBJ2-1 TRBD2 TRBV5-4 .
CASSFKAQGGYTF TGTGCCAGCAGTTTTAAGGCCCAGGGGGGCTACACCTTC TRBJ1-2 . TRBV28 .
CASRDGIPTDTQYF TGTGCCAGTAGGGATGGGATCCCCACAGATACGCAGTATTTT TRBJ2-3 . TRBV19 few
CASSRDRGTEAFF TGTGCCAGCTCTCGCGACAGGGGCACTGAAGCTTTCTTT TRBJ1-1 TRBD1 TRBV18 .
CALSAGVGNEQFF TGCGCCCTATCAGCGGGAGTAGGGAATGAGCAGTTCTTC TRBJ2-1 TRBD2 TRBV10-2 .
CASSPGIRANYGYTF TGTGCCAGCAGCCCAGGGATAAGGGCTAACTATGGCTACACCTTC TRBJ1-2 . TRBV28 .
CASSVVLQGNGYTF TGTGCCAGCAGCGTAGTTTTACAGGGAAATGGCTACACCTTC TRBJ1-2 . TRBV9 once
CASSPRMAGVTDTQYF TGTGCCAGCTCACCCCGCATGGCAGGGGTCACAGATACGCAGTATTTT TRBJ2-3 . TRBV18 once
CASSLGTSLVGGETQYF TGCGCCAGCAGCCTTGGGACAAGCTTAGTAGGGGGCGAGACCCAGTACTTC TRBJ2-5 TRBD1 TRBV4-3 .
CSVELRDGNAGELFF TGCAGCGTTGAACTCCGGGACGGCAATGCGGGGGAGCTGTTTTTT TRBJ2-2 . TRBV29-1 once